This T cell receptor (beta chain) emerged from a study of shared clonotypes between healthy human individuals. Germline V CDR1 and CDR2: LNHDA, SQIVND (reference sequence). CDR3 size: 14 residues. Trimming stripped 1 base from V and 3 bases from J, with 7 bases between. Profiling relied on immunoSEQ multiplex PCR, and the TCRdb table lists in-frame clones only, not all of them. The profile covers a few hundred thousand clones, with around 96% appearing a single time and around 0.29% taken by the ten largest. CCR7-negative CD45RA+ TemRA cells were combined with CD45RO+ cells to form CD8 memory. This clonotype was obtained from a man aged 30 to 45 in good health. This rearrangement joins TRBV19 to TRBJ1-5, with a possible D match to TRBD1 (5 bases). The sequenced sample consisted of memory CD8+ T cells sorted from blood. The subset: CD45RO+ cells pooled with CCR7-negative TemRA cells. The CDR3 DNA reads as TGTGCCAGTAGTATAGGGACACACAATCAGCCCCAGCATTTT. Encoded protein: CASSIGTHNQPQHF. Full variable domain (missing parts from reference TRBV19 and TRBJ1-5): DGGITQSPKYLFRKEGQNVTLSCEQNLNHDAMYWYRQDPGQGLRLIYYSQIVNDFQKGDIAEGYSVSREKKESFPLTVTSAQKNPTAFYLCASSIGTHNQPQHFGDGTRLSIL.